This T cell receptor beta chain was captured by sequencing in a study of beta chain features in type 1 diabetes. Study-wide results and limits: Moderate but significant shortening of TCRB CDR3s was recorded in all four CD4+ subsets from Type 1 diabetes patients.

Reverse transcribing all isolated RNA meant expressed TCRB transcripts were sequenced. Mean read depth for naive, central memory and regulatory T cell samples was several million reads. Data came from immunoSEQ multiplex PCR; TCRdb stores just in-frame clones and leaves some out. The table lists a few hundred thousand clones, roughly 17% of them singletons. This clone was observed a few times. Its antigen is undetermined. One end of the junction is discordant with germline, which a read error may explain. The CDR3 sequence is 13 residues long. In germline, CDR1 is SSHAT, CDR2 FNYEAQ (reference sequence).

This TCR derives from a man younger than 40 with type 1 diabetes. The J gene is TRBJ2-1, the V gene TRBV7-7; D gene uncertain. The sequenced sample was naive CD4+ T cells from blood. The CDR3 here is CASSSADYNEQFF. The DNA of the CDR3 is TGTGCTAGCAGCTCAGCTGATTACAATGAGCAGTTCTTC.